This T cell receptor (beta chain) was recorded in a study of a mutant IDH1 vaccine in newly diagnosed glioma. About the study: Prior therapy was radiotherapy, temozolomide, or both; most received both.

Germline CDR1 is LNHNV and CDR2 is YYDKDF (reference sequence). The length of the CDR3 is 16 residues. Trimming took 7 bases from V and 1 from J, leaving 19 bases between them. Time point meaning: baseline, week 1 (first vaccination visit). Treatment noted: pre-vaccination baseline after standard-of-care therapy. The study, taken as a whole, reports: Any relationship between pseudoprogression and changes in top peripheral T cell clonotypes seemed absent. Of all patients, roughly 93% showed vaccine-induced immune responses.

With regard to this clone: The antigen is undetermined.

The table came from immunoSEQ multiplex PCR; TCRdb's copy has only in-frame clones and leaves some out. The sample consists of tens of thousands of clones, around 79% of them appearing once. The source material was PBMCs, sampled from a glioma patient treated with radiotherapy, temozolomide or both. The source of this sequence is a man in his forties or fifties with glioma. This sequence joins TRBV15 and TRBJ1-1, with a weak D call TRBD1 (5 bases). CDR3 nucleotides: TGTGCCACCACCTCCTCAGGCCGGGACCCGAACACTGAAGCTTTCTTT. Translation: CATTSSGRDPNTEAFF.